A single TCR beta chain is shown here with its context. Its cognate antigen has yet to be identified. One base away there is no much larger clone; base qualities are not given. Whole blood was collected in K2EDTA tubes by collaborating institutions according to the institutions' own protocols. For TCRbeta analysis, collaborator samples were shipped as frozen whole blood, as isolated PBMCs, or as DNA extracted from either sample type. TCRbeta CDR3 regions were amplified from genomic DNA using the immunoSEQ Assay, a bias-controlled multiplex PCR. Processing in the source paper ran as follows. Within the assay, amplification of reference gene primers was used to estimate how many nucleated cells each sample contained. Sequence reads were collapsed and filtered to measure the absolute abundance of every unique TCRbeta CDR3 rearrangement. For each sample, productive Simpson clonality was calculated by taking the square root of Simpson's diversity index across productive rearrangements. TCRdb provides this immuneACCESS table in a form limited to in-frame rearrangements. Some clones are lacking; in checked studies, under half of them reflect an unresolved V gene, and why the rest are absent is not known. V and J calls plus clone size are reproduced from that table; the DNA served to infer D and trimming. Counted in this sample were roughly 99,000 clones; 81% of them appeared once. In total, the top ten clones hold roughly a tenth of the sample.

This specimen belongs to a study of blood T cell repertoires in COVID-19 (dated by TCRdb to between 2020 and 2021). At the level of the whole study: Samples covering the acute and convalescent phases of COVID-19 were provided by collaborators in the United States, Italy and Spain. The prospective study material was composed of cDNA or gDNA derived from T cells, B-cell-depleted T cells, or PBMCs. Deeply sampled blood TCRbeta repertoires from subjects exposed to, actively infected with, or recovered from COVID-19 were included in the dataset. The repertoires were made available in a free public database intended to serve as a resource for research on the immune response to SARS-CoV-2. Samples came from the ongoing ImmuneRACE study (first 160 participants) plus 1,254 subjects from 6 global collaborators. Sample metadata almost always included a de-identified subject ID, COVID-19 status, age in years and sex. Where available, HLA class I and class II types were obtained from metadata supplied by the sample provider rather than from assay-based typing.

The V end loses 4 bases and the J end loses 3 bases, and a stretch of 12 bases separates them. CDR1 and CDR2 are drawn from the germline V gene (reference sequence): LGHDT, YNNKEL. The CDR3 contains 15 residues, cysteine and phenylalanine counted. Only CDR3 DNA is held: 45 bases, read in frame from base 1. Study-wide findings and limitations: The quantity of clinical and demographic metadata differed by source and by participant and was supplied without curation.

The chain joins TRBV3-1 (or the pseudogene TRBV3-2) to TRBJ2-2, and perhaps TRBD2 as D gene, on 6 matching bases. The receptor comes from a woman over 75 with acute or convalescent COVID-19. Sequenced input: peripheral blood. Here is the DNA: TGTGCCAGCAGCCGGAGGGTTGCCTACACCGGGGAGCTGTTTTTT. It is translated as CASSRRVAYTGELFF.